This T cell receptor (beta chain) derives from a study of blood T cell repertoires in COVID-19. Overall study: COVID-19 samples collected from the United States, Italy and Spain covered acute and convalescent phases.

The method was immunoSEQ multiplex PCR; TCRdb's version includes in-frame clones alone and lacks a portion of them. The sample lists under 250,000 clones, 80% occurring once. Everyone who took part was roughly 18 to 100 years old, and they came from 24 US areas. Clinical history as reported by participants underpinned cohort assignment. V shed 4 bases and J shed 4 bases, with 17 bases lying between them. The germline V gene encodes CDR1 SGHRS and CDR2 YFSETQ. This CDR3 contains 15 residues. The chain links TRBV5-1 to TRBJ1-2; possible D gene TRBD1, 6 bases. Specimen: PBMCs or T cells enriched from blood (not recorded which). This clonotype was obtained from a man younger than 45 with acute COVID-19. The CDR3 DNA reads TGCGCCAGCAGCCCGCCACAGGGAGGGAGCTATGGCTACACCTTC. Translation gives CASSPPQGGSYGYTF.